Listed here are 13 T cell receptor beta chains from one sample, sequenced in a study of graft-versus-host responses after intestinal transplantation. Profiled with immunoSEQ multiplex PCR; TCRdb holds only in-frame clones, not every one. This table holds about 120,000 clones, 85% to 95% found once. No antigens are known for them. Sample: unstimulated CD8+ T cells sorted from spleen or lymph node cells, taken before intestinal transplant. The receptors shown here come from a human donor who received an intestinal transplant.

The chain recombines TRBV7-3 with TRBJ2-3; TRBD2 agrees at 8 bases. The CDR3 sequence is 16 residues long. CDR1 SGHTA and CDR2 FQGTGA come from the germline V gene. V gave up 4 bases and J gave up 5 bases; unmatched junction bases: 11. The CDR3 sequence is CASSSSLAEGIDTQYF. In DNA, the CDR3 is TGTGCCAGCAGCTCCTCACTAGCGGAGGGGATAGATACGCAGTATTTT. The full variable domain, rest sourced from reference TRBV7-3 and TRBJ2-3, is GAGVSQTPSNKVTEKGKYVELRCDPISGHTALYWYRQSLGQGPEFLIYFQGTGAADDSGLPNDRFFAVRPEGSVSTLKIQRTERGDSAVYLCASSSSLAEGIDTQYFGPGTRLTVL.

This chain links TRBV6-6 with TRBJ2-7; D is perhaps TRBD2 (6 bases). The V gene's germline CDR1 is MNHNY and CDR2 SVGAGI (reference sequence). V was trimmed by 2 bases and J by 2 bases, leaving 10 bases between them. CDR3 size: 14 residues. As DNA, the CDR3 is TGTGCCAGCAGTTACACGGGAGACCCCTACGAGCAGTACTTC. It yields the protein CASSYTGDPYEQYF.

The chain employs TRBV19 and TRBJ1-1, with a weak D call TRBD1 (5 bases). The CDR3 runs to 14 residues. The germline gives CDR1 LNHDA, CDR2 SQIVND (reference sequence). Trimming removed 3 bases at V and 1 base at J, with 9 bases between. The CDR3 nucleotides are TGTGCCAGTAGTATGAGGGGCCCGAACACTGAAGCTTTCTTT. Protein sequence: CASSMRGPNTEAFF.

This sequence joins TRBV10-3 and TRBJ2-7, with 7 bases aligning to TRBD1. CDR1 is ENHRY, CDR2 SYGVKD, per germline. Trimming took 6 bases from V and 6 from J; bases not matched to a gene: 5. The length of the CDR3 is 12 residues. The DNA for the CDR3 is TGTGCCATCAGGCAGACAGGGAGCGAGCAGTACTTC. This gives the protein CAIRQTGSEQYF.

The gene calls are TRBV19 and TRBJ1-2; D is perhaps TRBD1 (6 bases). Germline V gene data show CDR1 as LNHDA and CDR2 as SQIVND (reference sequence). The ends were cut back, 5 bases at V and 7 bases at J, with 20 bases in the middle. The CDR3 extends over 15 amino acids. CDR3 sequence reads: CASSATPGAPSGYTF. The CDR3 DNA is TGTGCCAGTAGTGCTACCCCGGGGGCGCCGAGTGGCTACACCTTC.

This rearrangement joins TRBV16 to TRBJ1-5; D remains ambiguous. This CDR3 has 17 residues. In germline, CDR1 is KGHSY, CDR2 FQNENV. Trimming shortened V by 1 base and J by 5 bases, and 18 bases separated the two germline ends. CDR3 amino acids: CASSQFPRGRRDQPQHF. CDR3 in DNA: TGTGCCAGCAGCCAATTCCCCCGAGGGAGAAGGGATCAGCCCCAGCATTTT.

This clone was recorded once. V is TRBV7-9 and J is TRBJ2-5; D is uncertain. The CDR3 consists of 14 residues. Trimming took off 2 bases at V and 3 bases at J, with 10 bases between the two ends. In germline, CDR1 is SEHNR, CDR2 FQNEAQ (reference sequence). CDR3 residues: CASSLYQYEETQYF. DNA of the CDR3: TGTGCCAGCAGCTTATACCAGTATGAAGAGACCCAGTACTTC.

The J gene is TRBJ1-5, the V gene TRBV19, with D possibly TRBD1 on 5 matching bases. Trimming removed 4 bases from V and 5 bases from J, with 18 bases in between. The CDR3 contains 16 residues. Germline V gives CDR1 LNHDA, CDR2 SQIVND (reference sequence). CDR3: CASSKGPQGPDQPQHF. The CDR3 nucleotides read TGTGCCAGTAGTAAAGGTCCGCAGGGACCCGATCAGCCCCAGCATTTT.

The chain joins TRBV12-5 to TRBJ2-1; 8 bases fit TRBD1. Germline CDR1 LGHNT, CDR2 FRNRAP. The CDR3 covers 12 residues. Here the CDR3 reads CGCGQGYNEQFF. As DNA, the CDR3 is TGTGGGTGCGGACAGGGCTACAATGAGCAGTTCTTC.

The chain carries TRBV9 and TRBJ2-1; D possibly matches TRBD1 or TRBD2 (5 bases each). The V end was cut by 0 bases, the J end by 13 bases, with 11 bases between. There are 12 residues in the CDR3. From germline, CDR1 is SGDLS and CDR2 YYNGEE. CDR3 sequence (DNA): TGTGCCAGCAGCGTAGACTCGGGACCTCAGTTCTTC. Protein product: CASSVDSGPQFF.

The chain links TRBV9 to TRBJ2-3; a possible D gene is TRBD2 (6 bases). CDR3 length: 17 amino acids. Germline assignment: CDR1 SGDLS and CDR2 YYNGEE. Trimming took 4 bases from V and 5 from J, leaving 23 bases between them. The CDR3 DNA reads as TGTGCCAGCAGCTCCCGCCCCCGTTTTGCGGGAATAGATACGCAGTATTTT. The encoded protein is CASSSRPRFAGIDTQYF.

The chain carries TRBV4-1 and TRBJ1-2, with unresolved D. Germline V CDR1 and CDR2: MGHRA, YSYEKL. Between the trimmed V and J ends, which lost 1 base and 6 bases, there was a span of 6 bases. This CDR3 region has 12 residues. This chain's CDR3 is CASSQVSHGYTF. DNA for the CDR3: TGCGCCAGCAGCCAAGTTTCTCATGGCTACACCTTC.

This clone appeared a single time. The J gene is TRBJ1-1, the V gene TRBV9; D possibly corresponds to TRBD1 (5 bases). The CDR3 is 16 amino acids. Germline-derived CDR1 and CDR2 are SGDLS and YYNGEE. V lost 1 base and J 4 bases, leaving 17 bases between the germline ends. CDR3 loop: CASSVTGRGSVTEAFF. CDR3 bases: TGTGCCAGCAGCGTAACGGGACGGGGGTCGGTCACTGAAGCTTTCTTT.